The 9 T cell receptor beta chains listed next were all sequenced from one sample in a study of control samples from healthy donors and cancer patients. Libraries were prepared by immunoSEQ multiplex PCR; TCRdb keeps only in-frame clonotypes and omits some of them. There are tens of thousands of clones in the sample; about 95% occur only once, and about 2.7% lies in the top ten. Sequencing was performed on blood. These TCRs come from a woman under 40 in good health.

This rearrangement joins TRBV11-2 to TRBJ1-6; D uncertain. Trimming took 0 bases from V and 10 from J, leaving 13 bases between them. CDR3 length: 15 amino acids. CDR1 is SGHAT and CDR2 is FQNNGV in the germline V gene. CDR3 protein: CASSLDLVGFSPLHF. As DNA, the CDR3 is TGTGCCAGCAGCTTAGATCTCGTAGGTTTCTCACCCCTCCACTTT.

The chain has TRBV7-2 and TRBJ1-5; D is perhaps TRBD1 (5 bases). The CDR3 is made up of 15 amino acids. Germline-derived CDR1 and CDR2 are SGHTA and FQGNSA. The ends were cut back, 0 bases at V and 1 base at J, with 7 bases in the middle. The CDR3 protein is CASSLAQGSNQPQHF. The CDR3 DNA sequence: TGTGCCAGCAGCTTAGCGCAGGGAAGCAATCAGCCCCAGCATTTT.

V usage is TRBV5-1 and J usage is TRBJ1-1; no clear D gene. CDR1 and CDR2 from the germline V gene are SGHRS and YFSETQ. V was clipped by 1 base and J by 1 base, with 8 bases between them. This CDR3 contains 14 residues. CDR3 amino acids: CASSLTAGNTEAFF. The CDR3 coding sequence is TGCGCCAGCAGCTTGACGGCAGGGAACACTGAAGCTTTCTTT.

The J gene is TRBJ1-6, the V gene TRBV5-4; 12 nucleotides align to TRBD1. In germline, CDR1 is SGHNT, CDR2 YYREEE (reference sequence). There are 15 residues in the CDR3. V trimming: 3 bases; J trimming: 7 bases; junction bases outside the gene matches: 2. DNA of the CDR3: TGTGCCAGCAGCTCGGGACAGGGGGCGAATTCACCCCTCCACTTT. As protein: CASSSGQGANSPLHF. Supplemented by reference TRBV5-4 and TRBJ1-6, the full variable domain reads ETGVTQSPTHLIKTRGQQVTLRCSSQSGHNTVSWYQQALGQGPQFIFQYYREEENGRGNFPPRFSGLQFPNYSSELNVNALELDDSALYLCASSSGQGANSPLHFGNGTRLTVT.

This chain joins TRBV12-3 or TRBV12-4 and TRBJ1-1; D not certain. This CDR3 is 13 amino acids long. Trimming took off 4 bases at V and 11 bases at J, with 17 bases between the two ends. This CDR3 is CASSSLLHARAFF. Here the CDR3 DNA reads TGTGCCAGCAGTTCGCTACTACACGCGAGGGCTTTCTTT.

The rearrangement links TRBV9 to TRBJ1-1; D uncertain. Germline CDR1 is SGDLS and CDR2 is YYNGEE. Trimming pared 4 bases from V and 3 bases from J, leaving 13 bases between. The CDR3 consists of 14 residues. DNA for the CDR3: TGTGCCAGCAGCCCCCGTAATACCGACACTGAAGCTTTCTTT. Residues: CASSPRNTDTEAFF. The entire variable domain, with the rest obtained from reference TRBV9 and TRBJ1-1, is as follows: DSGVTQTPKHLITATGQRVTLRCSPRSGDLSVYWYQQSLDQGLQFLIQYYNGEERAKGNILERFSAQQFPDLHSELNLSSLELGDSALYFCASSPRNTDTEAFFGQGTRLTVV.

The V and J genes are TRBV19 and TRBJ1-5, with a tentative D call TRBD1 (5 bases). The CDR3 has 11 residues. V dropped 8 bases and J dropped 6 bases, with 8 bases sitting between them. CDR1 LNHDA and CDR2 SQIVND come from the germline V gene (reference sequence). For the CDR3, the DNA is TGTGCCAGTGGCAGGGTTCAGCCCCAGCATTTT. This sequence encodes CASGRVQPQHF.

V is TRBV5-4 and J is TRBJ2-2; TRBD1 is a possible D gene (6 bases). Germline CDR1 is SGHNT and CDR2 is YYREEE (reference sequence). The ends were cut back, 0 bases at V and 5 bases at J, with 11 bases in the middle. CDR3 length: 15 amino acids. DNA of the CDR3: TGTGCCAGCAGCTTGGTTGAGGGGGTGACCGGGGAGCTGTTTTTT. Amino acids: CASSLVEGVTGELFF. Complete variable domain (other parts from reference TRBV5-4 and TRBJ2-2): ETGVTQSPTHLIKTRGQQVTLRCSSQSGHNTVSWYQQALGQGPQFIFQYYREEENGRGNFPPRFSGLQFPNYSSELNVNALELDDSALYLCASSLVEGVTGELFFGEGSRLTVL.

The chain is built from TRBV6-1 and TRBJ1-2; D uncertain. The CDR3 contains 14 residues. CDR1 MNHNS and CDR2 SASEGT come from the germline V gene. Trimming took 2 bases from V and 9 from J, leaving 16 bases between them. As DNA, the CDR3 is TGTGCCAGCAGTGAACGACGTGAGAGAGGACGCTACACCTTC. Its translation is CASSERRERGRYTF.